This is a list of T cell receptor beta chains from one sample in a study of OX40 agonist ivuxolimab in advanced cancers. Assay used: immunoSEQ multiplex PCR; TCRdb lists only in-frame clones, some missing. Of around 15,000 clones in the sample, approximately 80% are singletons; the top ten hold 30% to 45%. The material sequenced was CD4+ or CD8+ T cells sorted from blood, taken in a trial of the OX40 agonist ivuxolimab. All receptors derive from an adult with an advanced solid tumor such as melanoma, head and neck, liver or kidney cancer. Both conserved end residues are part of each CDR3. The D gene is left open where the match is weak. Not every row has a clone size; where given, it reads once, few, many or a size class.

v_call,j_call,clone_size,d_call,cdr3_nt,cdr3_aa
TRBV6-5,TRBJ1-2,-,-,TGTGCCAGCAGTCCACAGGGTGGGGGCACTGGCTACACCTTC,CASSPQGGGTGYTF
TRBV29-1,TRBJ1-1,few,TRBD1,TGCAGCGTCGGGACAGGGGGAAGCACTGAAGCTTTCTTT,CSVGTGGSTEAFF
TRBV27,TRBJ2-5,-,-,TGTGCCAGCAGTCGCGTGAGGACGATCCAAGAGACCCAGTACTTC,CASSRVRTIQETQYF
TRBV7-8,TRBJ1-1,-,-,TGTGCCAGCAGCTTATTGACGGTGATGAACACTGAAGCTTTCTTT,CASSLLTVMNTEAFF
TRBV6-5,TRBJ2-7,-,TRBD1,TGTGCCAGCAGTTACTCTATAGACAGGGGGAACTACGAGCAGTACTTC,CASSYSIDRGNYEQYF
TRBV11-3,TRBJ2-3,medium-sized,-,TGTGCCAGCAGCTTAACTGAGGGATCCCTAGGAGATACGCAGTATTTT,CASSLTEGSLGDTQYF
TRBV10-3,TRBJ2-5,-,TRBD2,TGTGCCATCAGTGAGTCCCCTAGCGGGTGGCAAGAGACCCAGTACTTC,CAISESPSGWQETQYF
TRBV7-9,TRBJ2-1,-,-,TGTGCCAGCAGCCTTGGGAAGGAGCAGTTCTTC,CASSLGKEQFF
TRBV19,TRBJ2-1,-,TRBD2,TGTGCCAGTACCCCAACGGGGGGGGGAAACAATGAGCAGTTCTTC,CASTPTGGGNNEQFF
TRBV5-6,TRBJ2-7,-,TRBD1,TGTGCCAGCAGCTTCGGGACAGTGAACGAGCAGTACTTC,CASSFGTVNEQYF
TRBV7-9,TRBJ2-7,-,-,TGTGCCAGCAGCCCCCGCCCTGGTCAGGGAGAGTACGAGCAGTACTTC,CASSPRPGQGEYEQYF
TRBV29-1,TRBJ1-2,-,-,TGCAGCGTCCTCTCCTCGCCCAGGGGAATCGATGGTAGCGACTACACCTTC,CSVLSSPRGIDGSDYTF
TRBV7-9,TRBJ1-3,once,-,TGTGCCAGCAGCCCGAATTTGGGGACTGGAAACACCATATATTTT,CASSPNLGTGNTIYF
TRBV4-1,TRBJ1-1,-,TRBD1,TGCGCCAGCAGCCAAGAACCGAGGGGGCTGAGAGCTGAAGCTTTCTTT,CASSQEPRGLRAEAFF
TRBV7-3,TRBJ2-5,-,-,TGTGCCAGCAGGCGGGATGCGGACATAGAAGAGACCCAGTACTTC,CASRRDADIEETQYF
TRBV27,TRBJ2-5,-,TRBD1,TGTGCCAGCAGTATCGGGACAGGGCAAGAGACCCAGTACTTC,CASSIGTGQETQYF
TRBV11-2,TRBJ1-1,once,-,TGTGCCAGCAGCTTACCCGTGGGCACTGAAGCTTTCTTT,CASSLPVGTEAFF
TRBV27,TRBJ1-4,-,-,TGTGCCAGCAGTTTTCCCGGGGATGAAAAACTGTTTTTT,CASSFPGDEKLFF
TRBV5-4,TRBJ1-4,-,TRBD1,TGTGCCAGCAGCCCAGACAGGGGTAATGAAAAACTGTTTTTT,CASSPDRGNEKLFF
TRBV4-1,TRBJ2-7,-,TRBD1,TGCGCCAGCAGCCATCCGGGACAGGTCTACGAGCAGTACTTC,CASSHPGQVYEQYF
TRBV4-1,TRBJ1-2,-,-,TGCGCCAGCAGCCAAGATAAGGGTGGGTACTATGGCTACACCTTC,CASSQDKGGYYGYTF
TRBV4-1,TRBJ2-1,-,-,TGCGCCAGCAGCCAATACAATGAGCAGTTCTTC,CASSQYNEQFF
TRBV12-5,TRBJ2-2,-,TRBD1,TGTGCTAGTGGTTTCCACAGGGGGCAGGGCACCGGGGAGCTGTTTTTT,CASGFHRGQGTGELFF
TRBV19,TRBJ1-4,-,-,TGTGCCAGTAGCCAGACAACTAATGAAAAACTGTTTTTT,CASSQTTNEKLFF